The rows below give T cell receptor beta chains drawn from one sample of a study of OX40 agonist ivuxolimab in advanced cancers. Using immunoSEQ multiplex PCR, the repertoire was profiled, and TCRdb retains in-frame clones only, with some absent. This sample carries approximately 70,000 clones, over 90% of them seen once, and the ten largest clones take roughly 14%. The input for sequencing was CD4+ or CD8+ T cells sorted from blood, taken in a trial of the OX40 agonist ivuxolimab. The receptor set was obtained from an adult with an advanced solid tumor such as melanoma, head and neck, liver or kidney cancer. Both conserved end residues are part of each CDR3. A D gene is named only where the DNA matches it firmly. Rows give clone size only sometimes, using once, few, many, or a class for an expanded clone.

DNA | CDR3 | J | V | size | D
TGTGCCAGCAGCCCCCATGTGGAGGGGGCCAACTATGGCTACACCTTC | CASSPHVEGANYGYTF | TRBJ1-2 | TRBV7-3 | NA | TRBD1
TGTGCCAGCAGCAAAGGTGGCCCCAATTCACCCCTCCACTTT | CASSKGGPNSPLHF | TRBJ1-6 | TRBV21-1 | NA | NA
TGTGCCTGGTTCCCGGCGCCAGCTAACTATGGCTACACCTTC | CAWFPAPANYGYTF | TRBJ1-2 | TRBV30 | NA | NA
TGTGCCAGCAGCTTAGTCTCAGGGAGGGATGGCTACACCTTC | CASSLVSGRDGYTF | TRBJ1-2 | TRBV7-9 | NA | NA
TGCAGCGTTGAAGATGGGGCCCGGACCAGGTCTGGAAACACCATATATTTT | CSVEDGARTRSGNTIYF | TRBJ1-3 | TRBV29-1 | NA | NA
TGTGCCAGCAGTTTACTGGGGACAGCCTACGAGCAGTACTTC | CASSLLGTAYEQYF | TRBJ2-7 | TRBV27 | NA | TRBD1
TGTGCCAGTAGTATGCTTGGGGGGCTTAGCAATCAGCCCCAGCATTTT | CASSMLGGLSNQPQHF | TRBJ1-5 | TRBV19 | NA | NA
TGTGCCAGCAGCCCGGGACGTAATTCCGCGCCTGAAGCTTTCTTT | CASSPGRNSAPEAFF | TRBJ1-1 | TRBV5-6 | NA | NA
TGTGCCTGGAGTGTCGGGGCCGCGATGGAGACCCAGTACTTC | CAWSVGAAMETQYF | TRBJ2-5 | TRBV30 | NA | NA
TGCGCCAGCAGCCAAGTCGGGGGTAGCGGGCTCTACAATGAGCAGTTCTTC | CASSQVGGSGLYNEQFF | TRBJ2-1 | TRBV4-3 | NA | TRBD2
TGTGCCAGCAGTTTATTATCCATGCGGGGAAATCAGCCCCAGCATTTT | CASSLLSMRGNQPQHF | TRBJ1-5 | TRBV28 | NA | NA
TGCGCCAGCAGCCCTGACAGGGGGGATAATTCACCCCTCCACTTT | CASSPDRGDNSPLHF | TRBJ1-6 | TRBV4-3 | NA | TRBD1
TGTGCCAGCAGCGTAGGAGGGGCAGGGACACAAGAGACCCAGTACTTC | CASSVGGAGTQETQYF | TRBJ2-5 | TRBV9 | NA | NA
TGCGCCAGCAGCCCCAGGACAGGGCGGGAAGATGGCTACACCTTC | CASSPRTGREDGYTF | TRBJ1-2 | TRBV4-1 | few | TRBD1
TGTGCCAGCAGTTTAGTAGGTGGCCGCGGAAACACCATATATTTT | CASSLVGGRGNTIYF | TRBJ1-3 | TRBV27 | NA | NA
TGTGCCAGCGGACCCCCTGGAGCGGGAGGGCCTAGGCGAGAGCAGTACTTC | CASGPPGAGGPRREQYF | TRBJ2-7 | TRBV27 | NA | TRBD2
TGCGCCAGCAGCCAAGGGCGGGATGGGGCCTACGAGCAGTACTTC | CASSQGRDGAYEQYF | TRBJ2-7 | TRBV4-3 | once | NA
TGTGCCAGCTCACCAACCCACACTGAAGCTTTCTTT | CASSPTHTEAFF | TRBJ1-1 | TRBV18 | NA | NA
TGTGCCAGTAGTATAGCCCTACCCGAGAGAGCTTTCTTT | CASSIALPERAFF | TRBJ1-1 | TRBV19 | NA | NA
TGTGCTAGCAGCGAGGGACTAGCGGGGGTCACAGATACGCAGTATTTT | CASSEGLAGVTDTQYF | TRBJ2-3 | TRBV7-7 | NA | TRBD2
TGCGCCAGCAGCTTGAACACCGGGGAGCTGTTTTTT | CASSLNTGELFF | TRBJ2-2 | TRBV5-1 | once | NA
TGTGCCAGCAGCTTAGGACTTGTGGACGGGGAGCTGTTTTTT | CASSLGLVDGELFF | TRBJ2-2 | TRBV7-9 | NA | NA
TGTGCCAGCAGCGAAGACAGGGGTCCCAATGAGCAGTTCTTC | CASSEDRGPNEQFF | TRBJ2-1 | TRBV7-9 | NA | TRBD1
TGTGCCAGCAGTTTGTCACCGAACACTGAAGCTTTCTTT | CASSLSPNTEAFF | TRBJ1-1 | TRBV27 | NA | NA
TGTGCCAGCAGCTTCCCCGGGACAGGGGTTTACAATGAGCAGTTCTTC | CASSFPGTGVYNEQFF | TRBJ2-1 | TRBV5-8 | NA | TRBD1
TGTGCCAGCAGCTTGGCGGGCCGCACAGATACGCAGTATTTT | CASSLAGRTDTQYF | TRBJ2-3 | TRBV5-6 | NA | NA
TGCGCCAGCAGCCAAGGTCCGGGCCCCCAAGAGACCCAGTACTTC | CASSQGPGPQETQYF | TRBJ2-5 | TRBV4-1 | NA | NA
TGTGCCAGCAGCCAAGAGTGGGTCCGAGCGGGCGACACAGATACGCAGTATTTT | CASSQEWVRAGDTDTQYF | TRBJ2-3 | TRBV4-2 | NA | NA
TGTGCCTGGAGCTGGGGGGGTTTCAGCTCCTACGAGCAGTACTTC | CAWSWGGFSSYEQYF | TRBJ2-7 | TRBV30 | NA | TRBD2
TGTGCCAGCAGTTTCCCCGGAGATACGCAGTATTTT | CASSFPGDTQYF | TRBJ2-3 | TRBV27 | NA | NA
TGCAGCGTTTGGGGGACTGGGAAGGGAGAAGATTCGGGCGAGCAGTACTTC | CSVWGTGKGEDSGEQYF | TRBJ2-7 | TRBV29-1 | NA | NA